This TCR beta chain was found in a study of T cell repertoires in cytomegalovirus infection (dated by TCRdb to the late 2010s). In the study overall: The peptide stimulations were aimed at well-studied HLA-B-restricted epitopes as well as recently identified HLA-C-restricted CMV epitopes, whose presentation resists viral immunomodulation. Because public TCR beta signatures pointed to carriage of CMV infection together with the matching HLA type, the HLA type of each donor mattered for the analysis. Overall study outcomes, separate from this receptor: The ex vivo response was dominated by HLA-C-restricted CMV-specific TCR beta clonotypes, and the single most frequent clonotype in two of eight donors was supplied by these HLA-C-restricted clonotypes. Cumulative frequency of public TCR beta family members discriminated carriers of CMV infection plus the relevant HLA type in this cohort and an independent 352-donor cohort.

With regard to this clonotype: Its antigen remains undetermined. No much larger clonotype is one base removed from it; base qualities were not supplied.

The reads were generated on an Illumina HiSeq 1500. TCRdb itself trimmed the public reads at Q25 with fastp, ran MiXCR and retained productive beta chains. Every entry covers one CDR3 protein and lists the most common genes and DNA from its rows. The sample profile shows about 180,000 distinct CDR3 sequences; less than 25% of them were found once. Under 30% of the sample lies in the top ten. V loses 3 bases, J loses 0 bases, and the germline ends lie 14 bases apart. The CDR3 covers 17 residues, taking in both the cysteine and the phenylalanine. The retained sequence is limited to the CDR3, 51 bases, with the frame set at the first base. The intended sense of this specimen's treatment or condition label: in vitro stimulation with specific CMV peptide epitopes to enrich CMV-specific T cells.

The sequence was obtained from a human donor in good health (CMV status not recorded). Some clones in this sample may be carry-over from other donors' samples. Sequencing used CD8+ T cells from cultured PBMCs, obtained from culture after CMV antigen stimulation. The chain joins TRBV12-3 or TRBV12-4 to TRBJ1-4; the D gene is unclear. The DNA sequence is given as TGTGCCAGCAGTTTGGACGGAGGGCCTCCAACTAATGAAAAACTGTTTTTT. Its amino acids are CASSLDGGPPTNEKLFF.